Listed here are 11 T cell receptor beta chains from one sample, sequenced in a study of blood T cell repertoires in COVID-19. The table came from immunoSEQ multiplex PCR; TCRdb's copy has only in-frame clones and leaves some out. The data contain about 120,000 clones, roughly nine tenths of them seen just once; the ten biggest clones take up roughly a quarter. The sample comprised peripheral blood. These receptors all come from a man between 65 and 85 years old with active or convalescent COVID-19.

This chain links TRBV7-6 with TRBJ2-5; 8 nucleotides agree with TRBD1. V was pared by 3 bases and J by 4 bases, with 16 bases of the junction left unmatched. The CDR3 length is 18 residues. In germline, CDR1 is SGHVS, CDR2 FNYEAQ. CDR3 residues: CASSLSAAGQGMAETQYF. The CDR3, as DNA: TGTGCCAGCAGCTTGTCGGCCGCAGGACAGGGTATGGCAGAGACCCAGTACTTC.

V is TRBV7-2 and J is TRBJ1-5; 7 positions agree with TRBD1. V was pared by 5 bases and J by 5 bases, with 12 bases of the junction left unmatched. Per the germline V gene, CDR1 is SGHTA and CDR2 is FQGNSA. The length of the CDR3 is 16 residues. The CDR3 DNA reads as TGTGCCAGCAGCCCCGACAGGGCTCGAAGAGATCAGCCCCAGCATTTT. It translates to CASSPDRARRDQPQHF.

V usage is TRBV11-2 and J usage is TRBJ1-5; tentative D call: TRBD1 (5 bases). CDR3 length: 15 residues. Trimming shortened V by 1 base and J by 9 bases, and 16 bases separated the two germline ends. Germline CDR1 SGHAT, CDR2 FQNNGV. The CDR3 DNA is TGTGCCAGCAGCTTAGCACCGCAGGGTTCGGGGCCCCAGCATTTT. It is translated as CASSLAPQGSGPQHF.

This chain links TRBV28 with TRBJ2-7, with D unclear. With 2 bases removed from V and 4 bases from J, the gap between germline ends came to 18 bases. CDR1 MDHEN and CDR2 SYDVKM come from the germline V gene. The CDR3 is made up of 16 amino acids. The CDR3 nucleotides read TGTGCCAGCAGTTTAGGATCGGCGGAATTATTGTACGAGCAGTACTTC. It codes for CASSLGSAELLYEQYF.

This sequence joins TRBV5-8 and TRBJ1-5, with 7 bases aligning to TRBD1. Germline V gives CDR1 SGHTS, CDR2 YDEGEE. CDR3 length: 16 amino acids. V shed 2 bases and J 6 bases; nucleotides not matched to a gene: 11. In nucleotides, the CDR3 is TGTGCCAGCAGCTTTGAGAGAGGAGGGGGCAGTCAGCCCCAGCATTTT. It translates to CASSFERGGGSQPQHF.

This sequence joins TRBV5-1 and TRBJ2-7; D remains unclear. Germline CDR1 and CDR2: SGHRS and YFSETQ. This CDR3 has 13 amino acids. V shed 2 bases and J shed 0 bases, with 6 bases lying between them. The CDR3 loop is CASSFDNSYEQYF. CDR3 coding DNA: TGCGCCAGCAGCTTCGACAACTCCTACGAGCAGTACTTC.

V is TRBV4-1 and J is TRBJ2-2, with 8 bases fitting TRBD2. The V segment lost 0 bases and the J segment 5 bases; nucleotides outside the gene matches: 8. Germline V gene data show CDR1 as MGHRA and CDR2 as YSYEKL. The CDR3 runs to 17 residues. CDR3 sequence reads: CASSQEMDAGGTGELFF. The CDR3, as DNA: TGCGCCAGCAGCCAAGAGATGGATGCGGGAGGTACCGGGGAGCTGTTTTTT.

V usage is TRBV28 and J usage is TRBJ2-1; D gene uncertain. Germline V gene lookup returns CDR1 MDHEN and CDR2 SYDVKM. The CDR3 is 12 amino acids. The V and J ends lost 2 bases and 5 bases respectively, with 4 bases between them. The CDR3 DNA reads TGTGCCAGCAGTTTACTAGACAATGAGCAGTTCTTC. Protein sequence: CASSLLDNEQFF. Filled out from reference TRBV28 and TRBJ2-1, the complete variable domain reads DVKVTQSSRYLVKRTGEKVFLECVQDMDHENMFWYRQDPGLGLRLIYFSYDVKMKEKGDIPEGYSVSREKKERFSLILESASTNQTSMYLCASSLLDNEQFFGPGTRLTVL.

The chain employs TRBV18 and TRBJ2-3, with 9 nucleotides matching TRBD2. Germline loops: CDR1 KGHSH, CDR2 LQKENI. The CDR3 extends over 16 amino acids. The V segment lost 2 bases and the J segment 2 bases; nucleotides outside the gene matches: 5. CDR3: CASSPTGTSITDTQYF. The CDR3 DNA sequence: TGTGCCAGCTCACCAACCGGGACTAGCATCACAGATACGCAGTATTTT. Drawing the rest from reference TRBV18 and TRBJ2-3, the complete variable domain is NAGVMQNPRHLVRRRGQEARLRCSPMKGHSHVYWYRQLPEEGLKFMVYLQKENIIDESGMPKERFSAEFPKEGPSILRIQQVVRGDSAAYFCASSPTGTSITDTQYFGPGTRLTVL.

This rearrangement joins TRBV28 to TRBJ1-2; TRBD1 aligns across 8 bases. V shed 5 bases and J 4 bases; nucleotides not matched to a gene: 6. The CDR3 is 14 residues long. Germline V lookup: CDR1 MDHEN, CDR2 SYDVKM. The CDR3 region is CASSLSDRVYGYTF. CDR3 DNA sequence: TGTGCCAGCAGTCTCTCGGACAGGGTCTATGGCTACACCTTC.

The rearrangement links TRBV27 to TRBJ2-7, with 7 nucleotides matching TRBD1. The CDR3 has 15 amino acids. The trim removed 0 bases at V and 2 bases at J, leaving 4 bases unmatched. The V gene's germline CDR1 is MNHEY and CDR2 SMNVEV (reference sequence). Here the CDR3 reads CASSLSGGQAYEQYF. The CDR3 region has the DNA TGTGCCAGCAGTTTATCAGGGGGCCAGGCCTACGAGCAGTACTTC.